This T cell receptor (beta chain) was captured by sequencing in a study of OX40 agonist ivuxolimab in advanced cancers. As for the study in general: Patients were around 83% male with ages about 20 to 79, mean around 61. People who had prior anti-PD-1, anti-PD-L1 or anti-CTLA-4 therapy could take part, and around 39% had some.

Remarks on this clone: Its antigen is currently unknown.

Notes on the study in general: Some patients who did not respond also had low normalized T-cell clonal expansion.

Germline V gene sequence: CDR1 SGDLS, CDR2 YYNGEE. The CDR3 covers 16 residues. Between the trimmed V and J ends, which lost 3 bases and 3 bases, there was a span of 16 bases. Method: immunoSEQ multiplex PCR; TCRdb's copy keeps in-frame clones and lacks some. The sample lists 50,000 or so clones, 75% to 90% occurring once. Researchers took blood at baseline, on cycle 4 day 1, and on cycle 7 day 1. Specimen: CD4+ or CD8+ T cells sorted from blood, collected in a trial of the OX40 agonist ivuxolimab. The receptor was isolated from an adult with an advanced solid tumor such as melanoma, head and neck, liver or kidney cancer. The chain is built from TRBV9 and TRBJ2-1; D is possibly TRBD1 (6 bases). As DNA, the CDR3 is TGTGCCAGCAGCGCCAAAGGGGGTTCGGACTACAATGAGCAGTTCTTC. This encodes CASSAKGGSDYNEQFF.